Below, 21 T cell receptor beta chains from the same sample are listed, as sequenced in a study of T cell clonality in common variable immunodeficiency. Study-level points and caveats: Fewer deletions and N-nucleotide insertions were reportedly seen in common variable immunodeficiency TCR beta sequences.

TCRdb's copy holds only in-frame clones and misses some; the assay was immunoSEQ multiplex PCR. The sample gives about 28,000 clones, none seen only once, and the top ten clones hold around 3.3%. These TCRs are of unknown antigen specificity. Input material: peripheral blood mononuclear cells. The receptors come from a human donor with common variable immunodeficiency.

This clone has a count of ten or more. From the germline J gene comes the end of the CDR3, since the read stops 3 residues before it. This sequence joins TRBV20-1 and TRBJ2-7; possible D gene TRBD1, 6 bases. Trimming left V 3 bases short and J 0 bases short, with 9 bases between. The CDR3 contains 13 residues. Germline V gives CDR1 DFQATT, CDR2 SNEGSKA (reference sequence). CDR3 DNA, as far as it was read: TGCAGTGCTAGCAACAGGGCCTCCTACGAG. Protein: CSASNRASYE. The whole CDR3 is CSASNRASYEQYF.

Turning to this clone: The CDR3 goes on 3 residues after the read ends, and that part is filled in from the germline J gene. The V call is TRBV7-9, the J call TRBJ2-5; D possibly corresponds to TRBD2 (7 bases). The CDR3 contains 15 residues. Germline CDR1 SEHNR, CDR2 FQNEAQ (reference sequence). V was clipped by 7 bases and J by 3 bases, with 18 bases between them. The CDR3 loop reads CASTPWGGPEETQYF. CDR3 DNA (partial): TGTGCCAGCACCCCTTGGGGGGGCCCTGAAGAGACC.

This clone has a count of ten or more. With the read ending 3 residues before the CDR3 end, the germline J gene is used to fill in that end. This chain joins TRBV5-1 and TRBJ1-2; 8 nucleotides agree with TRBD1. CDR3 length: 15 residues. After removal of 4 bases from V and 2 bases from J, the junction contained 7 bases not matched to a gene. Germline values: CDR1 SGHRS, CDR2 YFSETQ. The covered CDR3 bases are TGCGCCAGCAGCCCGAGACAGGGGAGAAACTATGGC. Translating it yields CASSPRQGRNYG. The full CDR3 protein is CASSPRQGRNYGYTF. Full variable domain (rest looked up from reference TRBV5-1 and TRBJ1-2): KAGVTQTPRYLIKTRGQQVTLSCSPISGHRSVSWYQQTPGQGLQFLFEYFSETQRNKGNFPGRFSGRQFSNSRSEMNVSTLELGDSALYLCASSPRQGRNYGYTFGSGTRLTVV.

This clone occurred many times. The missing CDR3 end, 3 residues past where the read stops, is filled in from the germline J gene. The chain is built from TRBV29-1 and TRBJ2-3, with 7 positions matching TRBD1. J lost 3 bases, V lost 4 bases, and 7 bases had no gene match. This CDR3 has 14 amino acids. CDR1 is SQVTM, CDR2 ANQGSEA, per germline. Incomplete CDR3 DNA: TGCAGCGTTGTAAATGACAGGGTGACAGATACG. The encoded protein is CSVVNDRVTDT. The whole CDR3 is CSVVNDRVTDTQYF.

Concerning this clone itself: Sequence at one end of the junction differs from germline and may be a read error. Read sequence stops 3 residues before the CDR3 end, and the germline J gene provides the missing end. The chain joins TRBV7-7 to TRBJ2-7, with D perhaps matching TRBD1 (5 bases). The V gene's germline CDR1 is SSHAT and CDR2 FNYEAQ (reference sequence). This CDR3 region has 14 residues. CDR3 protein: CASSLRQGPYEQYF. The sequenced part of the CDR3 DNA is TGTGCTAGCAGCTTACGGCAGGGTCCCTACGAG.

The sample holds a few counts of this clone. The read terminates 3 residues ahead of where the CDR3 ends, so the germline J gene completes it. The identical CDR3 is also encoded by other nucleotide sequences in the sample. The chain has TRBV7-9 and TRBJ2-5, with D tentatively TRBD1 (6 bases). CDR1 and CDR2 from the germline V gene are SEHNR and FQNEAQ (reference sequence). V gave up 0 bases and J gave up 2 bases, with 7 bases separating them. The CDR3 consists of 14 residues. CDR3: CASSLAGGQETQYF. CDR3 DNA, as far as it was read: TGTGCCAGCAGCTTAGCAGGGGGACAAGAGACC.

This clone was counted at least ten times. The read is 3 residues too short to cover the CDR3 end, so that end is filled in from the germline J gene. J is TRBJ2-4 and V is TRBV6-2 or TRBV6-3; D is undetermined. V lost 6 bases and J lost 7, with 16 bases in between. This CDR3 is built from 14 residues. Germline V gene data show CDR1 as MNHEY and CDR2 as SVGEGT. The sequenced CDR3 bases are TGTGCCAGCAGCCAACAAATGGCAGCGAACATT. Amino acid sequence: CASSQQMAANI. The full CDR3 protein is CASSQQMAANIQYF.

Concerning this clone itself: The observed sequence ends 3 residues before the CDR3 terminus, with the missing tail filled in from the germline J gene. The J gene is TRBJ1-4, the V gene TRBV19, with TRBD1 identical over 8 bases. V was clipped by 5 bases and J by 6 bases; unmatched bases: 8. Germline V gene sequence: CDR1 LNHDA, CDR2 SQIVND (reference sequence). The CDR3 runs 15 residues. The DNA read from the CDR3 is TGTGCCAGTAGTCCTCGACAGGGGCAATATGAAAAA. Residues: CASSPRQGQYEK. The whole CDR3 is CASSPRQGQYEKLFF.

The sample holds many counts of this clone. The read comes to an end 3 residues before the CDR3 does, leaving the germline J gene to fill in the end. The rearrangement links TRBV5-1 to TRBJ2-5; perhaps TRBD1 as D (6 bases). Germline V CDR1 and CDR2: SGHRS, YFSETQ. Trimming shortened V by 2 bases and J by 2 bases, and 10 bases separated the two germline ends. This CDR3 is built from 14 residues. The CDR3 bases that were read are TGCGCCAGCAGCTTCCCAGGGGTACAAGAGACC. Protein sequence: CASSFPGVQET. The whole CDR3 sequence is CASSFPGVQETQYF.

Note on this clone: The read gets to within 3 residues of the CDR3 end, and the germline J gene fills in the rest. The chain carries TRBV30 and TRBJ2-1; TRBD1 matches at 8 bases. CDR3 length: 14 amino acids. J was trimmed by 9 bases and V by 2 bases; bases with no gene match: 9. The germline V gene encodes CDR1 GTSNPN and CDR2 SVGIG (reference sequence). This chain's CDR3 is CAWSTWTGLGEQFF. The DNA read from the CDR3 is TGTGCCTGGAGTACTTGGACAGGGCTCGGTGAG.

This clone has only a few counts. The read is 3 residues too short to cover the CDR3 end, so that end is filled in from the germline J gene. The V call is TRBV7-2, the J call TRBJ1-3; D is uncertain. Trimming left V 2 bases short and J 0 bases short, with 2 bases between. This CDR3 contains 13 residues. Germline assignment: CDR1 SGHTA and CDR2 FQGNSA. The CDR3 bases that were read are TGTGCCAGCAGCTTACACTCTGGAAACACC. Protein sequence: CASSLHSGNT. The CDR3 in its entirety is CASSLHSGNTIYF.

The sample holds many counts of this clone. The read ends 3 residues before the CDR3 terminus; that terminus is restored from the germline J gene. This chain links TRBV5-1 with TRBJ2-7; 9 bases map to TRBD1. Germline-derived CDR1 and CDR2 are SGHRS and YFSETQ. The CDR3 covers 14 residues. V dropped 3 bases and J dropped 0; count of bases not matched to a gene: 1. CDR3 sequence reads: CASSWGQGSYEQYF. The covered CDR3 bases are TGCGCCAGCAGCTGGGGACAGGGCTCCTACGAG.

This clone was recorded a few times. Read data end 3 residues before the CDR3 end; the end is taken from the germline J gene. J is TRBJ2-7 and V is TRBV6-2 or TRBV6-3; 15 nucleotides align to TRBD2. CDR1 and CDR2 from the germline V gene are MNHEY and SVGEGT. This CDR3 region has 15 residues. V was pared by 5 bases and J by 6 bases, with 5 bases of the junction left unmatched. CDR3 bases read: TGTGCCAGCAGTCGGACTAGCGGGGGGGCTGGCGAG. Protein product: CASSRTSGGAGE. The full-length CDR3 reads as CASSRTSGGAGEQYF.

This clone was picked up many times. The observed sequence ends 3 residues before the CDR3 terminus, with the missing tail filled in from the germline J gene. This chain connects TRBV30 to TRBJ1-2, with a weak D call TRBD1 (5 bases). This CDR3 is 17 amino acids long. Looked up from germline, CDR1 is GTSNPN and CDR2 is SVGIG (reference sequence). V was cut by 2 bases and J by 1 base, with 20 bases left in between. The chain's CDR3 is CAWSFHTGGSVNYGYTF. CDR3 DNA, as far as it was read: TGTGCCTGGAGTTTCCACACGGGGGGGAGTGTTAACTATGGC.

Details on this clone: The read terminates 3 residues before the CDR3 end, so the remaining end is supplied by the germline J gene. The genes are TRBV7-9 and TRBJ2-5, with 7 bases fitting TRBD2. The CDR3 has 15 residues. After removal of 3 bases from V and 2 bases from J, the junction contained 6 bases not matched to a gene. CDR1 SEHNR and CDR2 FQNEAQ come from the germline V gene (reference sequence). The sequenced part of the CDR3 DNA is TGTGCCAGCAGCTTGGGGCTAGCGGATCAAGAGACC. The encoded protein is CASSLGLADQET. The whole CDR3 protein is CASSLGLADQETQYF.

The sample holds many counts of this clone. The CDR3 end lies 3 residues beyond the end of the read and is filled in from the germline J gene. V is TRBV2 and J is TRBJ2-6; D gene ambiguous. V lost 2 bases and J 0 bases, leaving 5 bases between the germline ends. The CDR3 spans 15 residues. CDR1 and CDR2 from the germline V gene are SNHLY and FYNNEI. The sequenced part of the CDR3 DNA is TGTGCCAGCAGTGAACTGTACTCTGGGGCCAACGTC. This codes for CASSELYSGANV. The entire CDR3 sequence reads CASSELYSGANVLTF. Variable domain in full (rest from reference TRBV2 and TRBJ2-6): EPEVTQTPSHQVTQMGQEVILRCVPISNHLYFYWYRQILGQKVEFLVSFYNNEISEKSEIFDDQFSVERPDGSNFTLKIRSTKLEDSAMYFCASSELYSGANVLTFGAGSRLTVL.

The CDR3 reads CASSSDRNTEAFF. The CDR3 DNA, read in part, is TGTGCCAGCTCATCGGACAGAAACACTGAA. J is TRBJ1-1 and V is TRBV18; possibly TRBD1 for D (6 bases). The sequenced fragment ends 3 residues before the CDR3 boundary, so the rest is inferred from the germline J gene. The germline V gene has CDR1 KGHSH and CDR2 LQKENI. The CDR3 is made up of 13 amino acids. Trimming pared 5 bases from V and 2 bases from J, leaving 9 bases between.

This clone was found a few times. The read ends 3 residues before the CDR3 terminus; that terminus is restored from the germline J gene. The rearrangement uses TRBV7-6 and TRBJ1-3; 7 bases map to TRBD1. CDR1 and CDR2 (germline): SGHVS, FNYEAQ. The CDR3 spans 15 residues. The trim removed 5 bases at V and 0 bases at J, leaving 4 bases unmatched. The CDR3 DNA, read in part, is TGTGCCAGCAGCCGACAGGGCCGCTCTGGAAACACC. Translation: CASSRQGRSGNT. The whole CDR3 reads CASSRQGRSGNTIYF. The full variable domain, completed using reference TRBV7-6 and TRBJ1-3, is GAGVSQSPRYKVTKRGQDVALRCDPISGHVSLYWYRQALGQGPEFLTYFNYEAQQDKSGLPNDRFSAERPEGSISTLTIQRTEQRDSAMYRCASSRQGRSGNTIYFGEGSWLTVV.

A note on this clone: The read terminates 3 residues ahead of where the CDR3 ends, so the germline J gene completes it. The chain recombines TRBV19 with TRBJ2-1; tentatively, D is TRBD1 (6 bases). The germline V and J ends were trimmed by 5 bases and 1 base, with 12 bases remaining between them. This CDR3 is 15 amino acids long. The germline CDR1 and CDR2 sequences are LNHDA and SQIVND (reference sequence). The CDR3 here is CASSLDSLSYNEQFF. The DNA read from the CDR3 is TGTGCCAGTAGTCTGGACAGTCTTTCCTACAATGAG.

This clone was seen at least ten times. The read ends 3 residues shy of where the CDR3 ends; the end is completed using the germline J gene. This chain uses TRBV2 with TRBJ1-1; 9 bases agree with TRBD1. J lost 0 bases, V lost 5 bases, and 10 bases had no gene match. The CDR3 loop spans 17 amino acids. CDR1 and CDR2 (germline): SNHLY, FYNNEI. CDR3 DNA (partial): TGTGCCAGCAGTTTCTCACAAGGACAGGGGATGAACACTGAA. It codes for CASSFSQGQGMNTE. The entire CDR3 protein reads CASSFSQGQGMNTEAFF.

Worth noting for this clone: The CDR3 end lies 3 residues beyond the end of the read and is filled in from the germline J gene. This chain joins TRBV7-6 and TRBJ1-2, with 11 bases that match TRBD1. The CDR3 covers 14 residues. V was pared by 6 bases and J by 6 bases, with 6 bases of the junction left unmatched. Germline assignment: CDR1 SGHVS and CDR2 FNYEAQ. The CDR3: CASSLDRGHDGYTF. The sequenced CDR3 bases are TGTGCCAGCAGTCTGGACAGGGGGCATGATGGC.